The TCR beta chain under discussion was sequenced for a study of PD-1 blockade in classical Hodgkin lymphoma. About this clone: The antigen is undetermined.

Some clones are missing from TCRdb's copy, which holds only in-frame ones; the method was immunoSEQ multiplex PCR. The sample has roughly 21,000 clones; 85% are singletons. The CDR3 contains 11 residues. Germline CDR1 is DFQATT and CDR2 is SNEGSKA (reference sequence). V was pared by 5 bases and J by 8 bases, with 10 bases between. Study-wide results and limits: Reported findings placed baseline TCR diversity lower in newly diagnosed patients (compared with healthy donors). By C4D1 there was a significant rise in CD4+ TCR diversity but not in CD8+ TCR diversity.

Specified time point: cycle 4 day 1 (C4D1), after 6 weeks of nivolumab. With no exception, relapse followed autologous stem cell transplantation in all patients, and brentuximab vedotin exposure varied. Classification of best responses gave complete response, partial response or progressive disease. The sample consisted of peripheral blood mononuclear cells (PBMCs), taken before the fourth cycle of nivolumab. The receptor comes from a human donor with classical Hodgkin lymphoma. The chain carries TRBV20-1 and TRBJ2-1; D unclear. The CDR3 sequence: CSAPRLDEQFF. CDR3 nucleotides: TGCAGTGCTCCTCGACTGGATGAGCAGTTCTTC.